These T cell receptor beta chains were read from a single sample in a study of neurological immune-mediated disorders. TCRdb reanalysed the 5' RACE reads using MiXCR and keeps one entry per CDR3 protein. This sample yields 15,000 to 20,000 distinct CDR3 sequences, of which over 8.5% are seen a single time; 25% to 35% belongs to the top ten. Sample: CD8+ T cells from blood. The receptors here all came from a woman in her forties or fifties in good health. Each CDR3 is given with its conserved first and last residue. A D gene is named only where the DNA matches it firmly. Rows may omit the clone size; those that give it use once, few, many or a size class.

>TRBD1|TRBJ1-5|many|TRBV7-9
CASSDSTGSQPQHF
TGTGCCAGCAGCGATTCGACAGGGAGTCAGCCCCAGCATTTT
>-|TRBJ2-1|many|TRBV6-5
CASSISSGTPYNEQFF
TGTGCCAGCAGCATAAGTTCCGGGACTCCATACAATGAGCAGTTCTTC
>-|TRBJ1-1|-|TRBV7-2
CASSLAATRGAEAFF
TGTGCCAGCAGCTTAGCGGCCACCAGAGGGGCTGAAGCTTTCTTT
>-|TRBJ2-1|many|TRBV9
CASGESGDEQFF
TGTGCCAGCGGGGAGTCAGGGGATGAGCAGTTCTTC
>-|TRBJ2-3|many|TRBV13
CASTRFRGPDTQYF
TGTGCCAGCACTCGTTTCCGGGGGCCAGATACGCAGTATTTT
>-|TRBJ2-3|many|TRBV28
CASSLYVASTDTQYF
TGTGCCAGCAGTCTATACGTGGCTAGCACAGATACGCAGTATTTT
>TRBD1|TRBJ2-1|many|TRBV28
CASRDSSYNEQFF
TGTGCCAGCCGGGACAGCTCCTACAATGAGCAGTTCTTC
>TRBD2|TRBJ2-1|medium-sized|TRBV29-1
CSVISGGASNEQFF
TGCAGCGTGATTAGCGGGGGGGCCTCAAATGAGCAGTTCTTC
>TRBD2|TRBJ2-5|many|TRBV12-3/TRBV12-4
CASTSYSGLARETQYF
TGTGCCAGCACCTCTTACTCCGGACTAGCGAGGGAGACCCAGTACTTC
>-|TRBJ1-5|many|TRBV5-1
CASSLGGANQPQHF
TGCGCCAGCAGCTTGGGAGGGGCAAATCAGCCCCAGCATTTT
>-|TRBJ2-7|medium-sized|TRBV6-5
CASSYSILGSTYEQYF
TGTGCCAGCAGTTACTCGATCCTGGGGTCGACCTACGAGCAGTACTTC
>-|TRBJ2-7|many|TRBV13
CASSARTDAPYEQYF
TGTGCCAGCAGCGCCCGGACTGACGCCCCCTACGAGCAGTACTTC
>-|TRBJ2-3|many|TRBV7-6
CASSPGATDTQYF
TGTGCCAGCAGCCCCGGGGCCACAGATACGCAGTATTTT